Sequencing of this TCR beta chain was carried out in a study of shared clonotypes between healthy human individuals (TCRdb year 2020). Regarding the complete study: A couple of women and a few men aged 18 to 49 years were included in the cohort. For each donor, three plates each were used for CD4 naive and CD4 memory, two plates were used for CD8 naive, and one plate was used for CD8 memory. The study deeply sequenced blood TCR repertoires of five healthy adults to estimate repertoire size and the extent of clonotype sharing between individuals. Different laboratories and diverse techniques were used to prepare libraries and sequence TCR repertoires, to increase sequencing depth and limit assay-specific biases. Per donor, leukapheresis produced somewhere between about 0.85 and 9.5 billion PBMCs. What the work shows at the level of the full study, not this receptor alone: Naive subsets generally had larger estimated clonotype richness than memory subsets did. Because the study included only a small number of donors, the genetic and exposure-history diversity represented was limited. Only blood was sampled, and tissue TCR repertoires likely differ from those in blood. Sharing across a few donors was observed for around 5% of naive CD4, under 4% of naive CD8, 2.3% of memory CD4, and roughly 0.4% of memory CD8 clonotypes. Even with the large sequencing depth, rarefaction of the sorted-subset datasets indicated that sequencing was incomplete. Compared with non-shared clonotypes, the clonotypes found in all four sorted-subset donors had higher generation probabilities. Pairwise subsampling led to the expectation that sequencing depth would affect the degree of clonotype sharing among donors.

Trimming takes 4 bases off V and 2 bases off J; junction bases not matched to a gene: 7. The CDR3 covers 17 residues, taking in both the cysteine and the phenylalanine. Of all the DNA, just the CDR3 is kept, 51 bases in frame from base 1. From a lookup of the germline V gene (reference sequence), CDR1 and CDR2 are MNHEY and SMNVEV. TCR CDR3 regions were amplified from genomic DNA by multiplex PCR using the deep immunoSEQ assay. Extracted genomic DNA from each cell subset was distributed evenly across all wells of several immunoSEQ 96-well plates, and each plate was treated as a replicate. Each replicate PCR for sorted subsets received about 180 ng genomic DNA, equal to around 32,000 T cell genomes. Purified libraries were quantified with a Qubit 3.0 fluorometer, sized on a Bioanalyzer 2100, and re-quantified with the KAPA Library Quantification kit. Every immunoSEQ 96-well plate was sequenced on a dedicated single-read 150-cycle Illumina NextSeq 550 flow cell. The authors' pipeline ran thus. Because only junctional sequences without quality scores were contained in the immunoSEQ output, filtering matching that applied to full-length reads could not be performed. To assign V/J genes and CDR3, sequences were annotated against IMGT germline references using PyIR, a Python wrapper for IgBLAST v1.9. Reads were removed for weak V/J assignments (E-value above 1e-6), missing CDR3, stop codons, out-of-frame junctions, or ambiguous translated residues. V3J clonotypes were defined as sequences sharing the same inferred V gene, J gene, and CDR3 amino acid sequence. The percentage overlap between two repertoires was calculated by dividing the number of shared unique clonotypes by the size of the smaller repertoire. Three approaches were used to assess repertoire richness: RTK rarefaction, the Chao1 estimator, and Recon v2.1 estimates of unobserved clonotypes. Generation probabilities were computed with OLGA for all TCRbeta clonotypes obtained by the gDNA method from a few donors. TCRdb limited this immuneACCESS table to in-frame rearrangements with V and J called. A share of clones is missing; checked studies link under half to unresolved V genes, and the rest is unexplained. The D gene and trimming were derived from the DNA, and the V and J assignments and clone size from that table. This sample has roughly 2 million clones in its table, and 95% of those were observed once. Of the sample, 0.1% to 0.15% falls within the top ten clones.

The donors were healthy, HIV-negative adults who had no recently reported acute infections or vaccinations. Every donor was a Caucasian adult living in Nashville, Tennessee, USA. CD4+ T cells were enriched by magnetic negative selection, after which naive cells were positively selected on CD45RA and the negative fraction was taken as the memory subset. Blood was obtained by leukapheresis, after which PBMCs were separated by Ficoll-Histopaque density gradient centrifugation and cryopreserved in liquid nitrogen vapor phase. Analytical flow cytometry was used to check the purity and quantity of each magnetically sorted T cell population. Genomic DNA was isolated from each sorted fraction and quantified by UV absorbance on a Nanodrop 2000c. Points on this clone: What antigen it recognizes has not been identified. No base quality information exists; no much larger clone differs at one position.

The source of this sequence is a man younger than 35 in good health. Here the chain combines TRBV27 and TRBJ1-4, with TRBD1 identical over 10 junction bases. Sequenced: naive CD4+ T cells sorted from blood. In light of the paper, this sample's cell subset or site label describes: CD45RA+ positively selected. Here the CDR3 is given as CASSWGDRGRTNEKLFF. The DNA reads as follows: TGTGCCAGCAGTTGGGGGGACAGGGGAAGGACTAATGAAAAACTGTTTTTT.